These T cell receptor beta chains were read from a single sample in a study of T cell repertoires in cytomegalovirus infection. No antigens are known for them. TCRdb reprocessed the reads with MiXCR, giving one entry per CDR3 protein. Altogether 700,000 to 950,000 distinct CDR3 sequences are present, approximately 30% being singletons, with the ten largest covering around an eighth. This specimen consisted of cultured CD8+ T cells from PBMCs, obtained from culture after CMV antigen stimulation. These receptor sequences come from a human donor in good health (CMV status not recorded). Some clones in this sample may be carry-over from other donors' samples. Each CDR3 is given with its conserved first and last residue. D genes are given only for firm matches.

length: 13
D: -
J: TRBJ1-1
V: TRBV9
CDR3: CASSVGGRGEAFF

length: 13
D: -
J: TRBJ2-7
V: TRBV12-3/TRBV12-4
CDR3: CASSFRITDEQYF

length: 12
D: TRBD1
J: TRBJ1-6
V: TRBV28
CDR3: CASSSTGGTLHF

length: 18
D: TRBD2
J: TRBJ2-1
V: TRBV9
CDR3: CASSVEGLAGGDYNEQFF

length: 16
D: -
J: TRBJ2-1
V: TRBV28
CDR3: CASSLLPGGPYNEQFF

length: 15
D: -
J: TRBJ1-1
V: TRBV29-1
CDR3: CSVALGIRVNTEAFF

length: 13
D: -
J: TRBJ1-2
V: TRBV6-2/TRBV6-3
CDR3: CASERLGAHGYTF

length: 15
D: -
J: TRBJ1-6
V: TRBV4-1
CDR3: CASSPVGLYNSPLHF

length: 14
D: -
J: TRBJ1-1
V: TRBV12-3/TRBV12-4
CDR3: CASSSTSGETEAFF

length: 14
D: TRBD2
J: TRBJ2-1
V: TRBV29-1
CDR3: CSVGGLVTYNEQFF

length: 20
D: -
J: TRBJ1-1
V: TRBV7-6
CDR3: CASSLGWGRGGPGSNTEAFF

length: 14
D: -
J: TRBJ2-2
V: TRBV20-1
CDR3: CSAPRADGYGELFF

length: 14
D: -
J: TRBJ1-2
V: TRBV10-3
CDR3: CAISESKGQDGYTF

length: 16
D: TRBD1
J: TRBJ2-3
V: TRBV9
CDR3: CASSGRGTGSTDTQYF

length: 16
D: -
J: TRBJ2-6
V: TRBV4-1
CDR3: CASSQVAAVGANVLTF

length: 13
D: -
J: TRBJ2-3
V: TRBV6-2/TRBV6-3
CDR3: CASLKLYTDTQYF

length: 15
D: -
J: TRBJ1-1
V: TRBV14
CDR3: CASSQGSGLDTEAFF

length: 15
D: TRBD1
J: TRBJ1-2
V: TRBV12-3/TRBV12-4
CDR3: CASSLGEGRGYGYTF

length: 16
D: -
J: TRBJ2-3
V: TRBV12-3/TRBV12-4
CDR3: CASSFSAEITTDTQYF

length: 15
D: -
J: TRBJ2-1
V: TRBV5-5
CDR3: CASSPSRVIFNEQFF